This TCR beta chain was sequenced for a study of blood T cell repertoires in COVID-19. Two negative PCRs, clearance, or symptom resolution characterized the recovered Cohort 3 donors. Profiled with immunoSEQ multiplex PCR; TCRdb holds only in-frame clones, not every one. The repertoire holds 300,000 to 450,000 clones, with roughly nine tenths as singletons. In this sample, this clone turned up once. CDR1 and CDR2 (germline): MNHEY, SMNVEV (reference sequence). This CDR3 has 13 amino acids. V was shortened by 11 bases and J by 2 bases, with 15 bases between the two germline ends. The J gene is TRBJ2-5, the V gene TRBV27, with a possible D match to TRBD1 (6 bases). Sequencing used PBMCs or T cells enriched from blood (not recorded which). The receptor was derived from a man between 18 and 29 years old who had recovered from COVID-19. The CDR3 region has the DNA TGTGCCTCTGGGGGCCTTTCTCAAGAGACCCAGTACTTC. Its protein product is CASGGLSQETQYF.